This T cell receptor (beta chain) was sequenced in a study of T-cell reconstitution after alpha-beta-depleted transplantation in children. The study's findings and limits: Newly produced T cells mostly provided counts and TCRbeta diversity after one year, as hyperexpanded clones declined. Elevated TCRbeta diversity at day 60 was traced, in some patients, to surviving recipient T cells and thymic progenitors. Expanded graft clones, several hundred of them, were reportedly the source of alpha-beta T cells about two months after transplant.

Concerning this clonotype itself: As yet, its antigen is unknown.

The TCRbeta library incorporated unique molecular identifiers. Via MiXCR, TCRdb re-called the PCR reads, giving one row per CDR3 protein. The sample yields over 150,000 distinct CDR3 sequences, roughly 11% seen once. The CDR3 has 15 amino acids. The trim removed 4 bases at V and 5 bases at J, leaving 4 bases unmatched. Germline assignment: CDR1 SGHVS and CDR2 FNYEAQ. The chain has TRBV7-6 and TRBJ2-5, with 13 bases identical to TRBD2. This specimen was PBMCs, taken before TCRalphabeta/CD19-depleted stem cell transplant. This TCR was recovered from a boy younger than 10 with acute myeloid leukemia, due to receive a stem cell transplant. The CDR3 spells CASSSGLAGVETQYF. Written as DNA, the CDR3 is TGTGCCAGCAGCTCCGGACTAGCGGGGGTTGAGACCCAGTACTTC.